This T cell receptor beta chain came from a study of blood T cells in healthy people across ages. Trimming cost V 0 bases and J 6 bases, with 3 bases left between them. This CDR3 contains 12 residues. The germline gives CDR1 SEHNR, CDR2 FQNEAQ (reference sequence). This clonotype was observed a handful of times. The authors ran a second PCR of about 7 to 11 cycles using a sample-barcoded 5' primer and a J-beta primer mix. MiXCR was run by TCRdb on the 5' RACE reads, yielding one entry per CDR3 protein. The sample has roughly 1.5 million distinct CDR3 sequences; approximately 39% are singletons. The receptor's source is a woman aged 18-35 years in good health. The genes are TRBV7-9 and TRBJ2-1; no clear D. The sample taken for sequencing was blood. The CDR3 bases are TGTGCCAGCAGCTTAGCGCCCAATGAGCAGTTCTTC. The encoded protein is CASSLAPNEQFF.